This is a list of T cell receptor beta chains from one sample in a study of T cell repertoires in cytomegalovirus infection. TCRdb redid the calling of the reads with MiXCR, one entry per CDR3 protein. The sample consists of 250,000 or so distinct CDR3 sequences, about a sixth of them appearing once. The sequencing sample was made of CD8+ T cells from PBMCs. Receptors were obtained from a human donor in good health (CMV status not recorded). Some clones in this sample may be carry-over from other donors' samples. Each CDR3 is given with its conserved first and last residue. A D gene is named only where the DNA matches it firmly. The size entry is marked missing in some rows and otherwise reads once, few, many or a size class.

CDR3aa	CDR3nt	j_gene	d_gene	abundance	v_gene
CASSLRAGNTEAFF	TGTGCCAGCAGTTTACGGGCGGGGAACACTGAAGCTTTCTTT	TRBJ1-1	-	-	TRBV27
CASSSRGNIQYF	TGTGCCAGCAGTTCCCGGGGAAACATTCAGTACTTC	TRBJ2-4	-	few	TRBV27
CASSEALRLGLTEAFF	TGTGCCAGCAGTGAAGCGCTTAGGTTGGGTCTCACTGAAGCTTTCTTT	TRBJ1-1	-	-	TRBV6-1
CASKPFQGSYNEQFF	TGTGCCAGCAAGCCCTTTCAGGGGTCCTACAATGAGCAGTTCTTC	TRBJ2-1	-	few	TRBV6-1
CASSTGLPYPSYGYTF	TGTGCCAGCTCGACCGGGCTCCCATACCCCTCCTATGGCTACACCTTC	TRBJ1-2	-	many	TRBV12-3/TRBV12-4
CASKASGGLHEQYF	TGTGCCAGCAAGGCTAGCGGGGGGTTGCACGAGCAGTACTTC	TRBJ2-7	TRBD2	-	TRBV2
CASSRGTNSLIYEQYF	TGTGCCAGCAGCCGCGGGACAAATTCCCTTATCTACGAGCAGTACTTC	TRBJ2-7	-	many	TRBV7-6
CASRTRQIAVDNEQFF	TGTGCCAGCAGAACTAGACAGATCGCCGTGGACAATGAGCAGTTCTTC	TRBJ2-1	-	few	TRBV28
CASSQDGVGGQPYTGELFF	TGCGCCAGCAGCCAAGATGGGGTAGGGGGGCAACCTTACACCGGGGAGCTGTTTTTT	TRBJ2-2	-	many	TRBV4-1
CASSDSGGPYEQYF	TGTGCCAGCAGTGATAGCGGGGGCCCCTACGAGCAGTACTTC	TRBJ2-7	TRBD2	-	TRBV28
CASSLTPNEQFF	TGTGCCAGCAGCTTAACCCCTAATGAGCAGTTCTTC	TRBJ2-1	-	many	TRBV7-9
CASSPPRYTGELFF	TGTGCCAGCAGCCCCCCCCGGTACACCGGGGAGCTGTTTTTT	TRBJ2-2	-	-	TRBV11-2
CASSLTGPGELFF	TGTGCCAGCAGCTTAACAGGGCCGGGGGAGCTGTTTTTT	TRBJ2-2	-	many	TRBV7-3
CASSQDRDGYNEQFF	TGCGCCAGCAGCCAAGATCGCGACGGGTACAATGAGCAGTTCTTC	TRBJ2-1	-	-	TRBV4-3
CASSYSRDRGHHEQFF	TGTGCCAGCAGTTACTCGAGGGACAGGGGGCATCATGAGCAGTTCTTC	TRBJ2-1	TRBD1	few	TRBV6-2/TRBV6-3
CASSPQRGGPGDNEQFF	TGTGCCAGCAGCCCCCAGAGGGGCGGCCCCGGGGACAATGAGCAGTTCTTC	TRBJ2-1	-	few	TRBV5-4
CASSFSGTKETQYF	TGTGCCAGCAGTTTCTCCGGGACGAAAGAGACCCAGTACTTC	TRBJ2-5	-	few	TRBV7-9
CATSGRNNEQFF	TGTGCCACCAGCGGACGGAACAATGAGCAGTTCTTC	TRBJ2-1	-	-	TRBV15
CSARGGNVASGAYTDTQYF	TGCAGTGCTAGAGGCGGAAATGTGGCTAGCGGGGCCTACACAGATACGCAGTATTTT	TRBJ2-3	TRBD2	few	TRBV20-1
CASIGTASNQPQHF	TGTGCCAGCATTGGGACAGCAAGCAATCAGCCCCAGCATTTT	TRBJ1-5	TRBD1	-	TRBV6-6
CAISESQRGADTQYF	TGTGCCATCAGTGAGTCCCAGCGGGGAGCGGATACGCAGTATTTT	TRBJ2-3	TRBD2	-	TRBV10-3
CASSLILGQGSSYEQYF	TGTGCCAGCAGCTTAATTTTGGGGCAGGGGTCATCCTACGAGCAGTACTTC	TRBJ2-7	-	many	TRBV7-8
CASRLRALMNEQFF	TGTGCCAGCAGGCTTAGGGCCCTAATGAATGAGCAGTTCTTC	TRBJ2-1	-	-	TRBV6-6
CSARDLMGGLSYEQYF	TGCAGTGCTAGAGATCTAATGGGGGGCTTATCCTACGAGCAGTACTTC	TRBJ2-7	-	-	TRBV20-1
CASSLGGGAEAFF	TGTGCCAGCAGCTTGGGCGGGGGCGCTGAAGCTTTCTTT	TRBJ1-1	-	many	TRBV11-3
CASSLEGTPYEQYF	TGTGCCAGCAGCTTAGAGGGGACACCCTACGAGCAGTACTTC	TRBJ2-7	-	-	TRBV7-9
CASSLAKGINGYTF	TGTGCCAGCAGCTTAGCGAAGGGGATAAATGGCTACACCTTC	TRBJ1-2	-	-	TRBV7-6
CASSFRETYNEQFF	TGTGCCAGCAGCTTCAGGGAGACCTACAATGAGCAGTTCTTC	TRBJ2-1	-	-	TRBV11-2
CSAIPEDSIYEQYF	TGCAGTGCTATCCCTGAGGACAGTATCTACGAGCAGTACTTC	TRBJ2-7	-	-	TRBV20-1
CASSFIGGGSYNEQFF	TGTGCCAGCAGCTTTATCGGGGGGGGTTCCTACAATGAGCAGTTCTTC	TRBJ2-1	TRBD2	many	TRBV7-8
CASTLLAGGDNEQFF	TGTGCCAGCACCCTACTAGCGGGGGGTGACAATGAGCAGTTCTTC	TRBJ2-1	TRBD2	many	TRBV6-2/TRBV6-3
CSVDRDTGELFF	TGCAGCGTAGACAGGGACACCGGGGAGCTGTTTTTT	TRBJ2-2	TRBD1	few	TRBV29-1
CASSPNSAYEQYF	TGTGCCAGCAGCCCCAATTCAGCGTACGAGCAGTACTTC	TRBJ2-7	-	many	TRBV7-8